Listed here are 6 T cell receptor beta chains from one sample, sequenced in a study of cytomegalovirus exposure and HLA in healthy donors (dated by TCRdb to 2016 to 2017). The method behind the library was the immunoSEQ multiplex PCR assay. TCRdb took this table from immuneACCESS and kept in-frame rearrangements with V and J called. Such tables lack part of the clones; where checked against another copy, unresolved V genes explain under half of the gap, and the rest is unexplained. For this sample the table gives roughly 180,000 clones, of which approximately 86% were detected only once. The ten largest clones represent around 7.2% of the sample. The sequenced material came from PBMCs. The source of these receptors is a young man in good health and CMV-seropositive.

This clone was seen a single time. The CDR3 spells CASSTSTRAFF. In DNA form, the CDR3 reads TGTGCCAGCAGTACGTCAACGCGAGCTTTCTTT. V gene TRBV6-9 combines with J gene TRBJ1-1, with no clear D. V lost 5 bases and J lost 10, with 11 bases in between. Germline assignment: CDR1 MNHGY and CDR2 SVAAGI. This CDR3 contains 11 residues.

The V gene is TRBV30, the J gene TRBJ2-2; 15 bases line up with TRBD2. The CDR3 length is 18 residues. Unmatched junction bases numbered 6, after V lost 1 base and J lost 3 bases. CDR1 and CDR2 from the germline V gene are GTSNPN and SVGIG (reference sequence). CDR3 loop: CAWSAWTSGGVDTGELFF. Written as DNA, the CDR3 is TGTGCCTGGAGTGCCTGGACTAGCGGGGGGGTAGACACCGGGGAGCTGTTTTTT.

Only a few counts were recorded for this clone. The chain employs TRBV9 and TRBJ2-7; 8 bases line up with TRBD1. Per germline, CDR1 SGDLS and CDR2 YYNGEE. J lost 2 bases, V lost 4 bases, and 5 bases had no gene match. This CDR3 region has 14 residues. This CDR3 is CASSPGDRPYEQYF. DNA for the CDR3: TGTGCCAGCAGCCCCGGGGACAGGCCCTACGAGCAGTACTTC.

CDR3 DNA sequence: TGTGCCAGCAGTTACTGGGGGACTTCCAATGAGCAGTTCTTC. Amino acids: CASSYWGTSNEQFF. V and J are TRBV6-5 and TRBJ2-1, with D tentatively TRBD2 (6 bases). This CDR3 is 14 amino acids long. Germline CDR1 MNHEY, CDR2 SVGAGI. The V and J ends lost 1 base and 6 bases respectively, with 10 bases between them.

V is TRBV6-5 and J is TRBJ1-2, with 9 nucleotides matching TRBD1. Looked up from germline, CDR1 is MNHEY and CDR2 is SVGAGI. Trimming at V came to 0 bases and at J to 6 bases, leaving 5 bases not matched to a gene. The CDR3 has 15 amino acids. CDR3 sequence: CASSYSGQGGDGYTF. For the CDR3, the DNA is TGTGCCAGCAGTTACTCGGGACAGGGAGGGGATGGCTACACCTTC.

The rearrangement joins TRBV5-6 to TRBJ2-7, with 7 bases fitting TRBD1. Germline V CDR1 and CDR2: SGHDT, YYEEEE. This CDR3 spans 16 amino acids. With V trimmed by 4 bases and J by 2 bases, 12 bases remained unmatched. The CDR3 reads CASSQYFRDSAYEQYF. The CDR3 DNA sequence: TGTGCCAGCAGCCAATATTTTAGGGACAGCGCCTACGAGCAGTACTTC.